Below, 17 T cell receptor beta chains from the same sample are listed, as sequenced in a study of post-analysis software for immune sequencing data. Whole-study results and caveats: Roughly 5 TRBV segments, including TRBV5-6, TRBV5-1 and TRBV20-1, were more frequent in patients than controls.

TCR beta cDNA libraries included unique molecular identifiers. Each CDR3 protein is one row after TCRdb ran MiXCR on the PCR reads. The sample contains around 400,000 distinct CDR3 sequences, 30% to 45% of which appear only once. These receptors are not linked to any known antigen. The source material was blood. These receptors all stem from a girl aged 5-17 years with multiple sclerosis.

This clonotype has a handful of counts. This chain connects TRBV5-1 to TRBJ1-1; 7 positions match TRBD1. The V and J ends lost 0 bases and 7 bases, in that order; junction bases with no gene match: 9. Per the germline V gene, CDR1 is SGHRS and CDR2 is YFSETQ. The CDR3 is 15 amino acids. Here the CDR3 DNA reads TGCGCCAGCAGCTTGGTAGGGGGCCCTAACCTTGAAGCTTTCTTT. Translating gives CASSLVGGPNLEAFF.

CDR3 nucleotides: TGTGCCACCCAAATTGCAACTAATGAAAAACTGTTTTTT. Translation gives CATQIATNEKLFF. The chain uses TRBV15 and TRBJ1-4; D call uncertain. Trimming pared 8 bases from V and 0 bases from J, leaving 7 bases between. Germline CDR1 LNHNV, CDR2 YYDKDF (reference sequence). The CDR3 consists of 13 residues.

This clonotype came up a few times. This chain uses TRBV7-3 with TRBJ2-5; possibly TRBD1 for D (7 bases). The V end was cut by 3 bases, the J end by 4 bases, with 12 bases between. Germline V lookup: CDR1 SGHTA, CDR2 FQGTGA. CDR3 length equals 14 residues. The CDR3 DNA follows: TGTGCCAGCAGCTTCGGGACAGCGGGAGAGACCCAGTACTTC. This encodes CASSFGTAGETQYF. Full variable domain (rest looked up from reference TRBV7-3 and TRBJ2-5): GAGVSQTPSNKVTEKGKYVELRCDPISGHTALYWYRQSLGQGPEFLIYFQGTGAADDSGLPNDRFFAVRPEGSVSTLKIQRTERGDSAVYLCASSFGTAGETQYFGPGTRLLVL.

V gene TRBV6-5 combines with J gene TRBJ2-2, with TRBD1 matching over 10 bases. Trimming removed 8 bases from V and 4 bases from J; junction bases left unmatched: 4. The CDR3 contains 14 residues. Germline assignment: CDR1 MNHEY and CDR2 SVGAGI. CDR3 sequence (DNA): TGTGCCAGCTCCGGACAGGGGGTCACCGGGGAGCTGTTTTTT. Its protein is CASSGQGVTGELFF.

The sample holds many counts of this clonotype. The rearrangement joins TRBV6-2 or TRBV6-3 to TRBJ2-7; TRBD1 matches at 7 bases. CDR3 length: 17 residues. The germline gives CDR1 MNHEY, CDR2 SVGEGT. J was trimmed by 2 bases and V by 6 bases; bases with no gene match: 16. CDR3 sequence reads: CASSPGQLLRQTYEQYF. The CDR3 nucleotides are TGTGCCAGCAGCCCGGGACAGCTTTTACGGCAAACCTACGAGCAGTACTTC.

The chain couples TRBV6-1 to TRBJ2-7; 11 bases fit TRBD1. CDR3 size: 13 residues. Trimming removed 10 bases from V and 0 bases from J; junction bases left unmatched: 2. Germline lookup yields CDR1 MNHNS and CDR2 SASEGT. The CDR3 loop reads CAIGTGGSYEQYF. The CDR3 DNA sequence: TGTGCCATCGGGACAGGGGGCTCCTACGAGCAGTACTTC.

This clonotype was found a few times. The CDR3 nucleotides read TGTGCCAGCAGCCTCGACGGACCTGAAGCTTTCTTT. Translation gives CASSLDGPEAFF. The chain is built from TRBV7-9 and TRBJ1-1; D not certain. This CDR3 spans 12 amino acids. Between the trimmed V and J ends, which lost 5 bases and 6 bases, there was a span of 10 bases. Germline CDR1 is SEHNR and CDR2 is FQNEAQ (reference sequence).

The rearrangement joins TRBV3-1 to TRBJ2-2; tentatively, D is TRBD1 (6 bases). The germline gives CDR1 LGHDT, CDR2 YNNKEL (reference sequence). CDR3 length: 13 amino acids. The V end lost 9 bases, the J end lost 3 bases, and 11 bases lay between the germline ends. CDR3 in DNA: TGTGCCAGTCTAAAGGGGGACACCGGGGAGCTGTTTTTT. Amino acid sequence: CASLKGDTGELFF.

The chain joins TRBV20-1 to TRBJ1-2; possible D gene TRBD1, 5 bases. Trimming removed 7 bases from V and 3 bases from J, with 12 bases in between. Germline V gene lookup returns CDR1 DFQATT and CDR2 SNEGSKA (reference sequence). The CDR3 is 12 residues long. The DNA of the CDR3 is TGCAGTGTCTCGGGGGGGGACTATGGCTACACCTTC. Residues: CSVSGGDYGYTF.

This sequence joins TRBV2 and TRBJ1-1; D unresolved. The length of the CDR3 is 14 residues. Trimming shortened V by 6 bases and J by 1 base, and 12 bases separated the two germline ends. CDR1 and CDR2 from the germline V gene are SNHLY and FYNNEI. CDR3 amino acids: CASSLVYKNTEAFF. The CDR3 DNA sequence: TGTGCCAGCAGCCTAGTTTACAAGAACACTGAAGCTTTCTTT.

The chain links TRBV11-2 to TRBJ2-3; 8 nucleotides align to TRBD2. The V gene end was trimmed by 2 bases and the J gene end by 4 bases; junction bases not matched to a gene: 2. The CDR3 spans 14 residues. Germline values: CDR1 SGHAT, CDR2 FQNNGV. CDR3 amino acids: CASSLQRGPDTQYF. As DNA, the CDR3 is TGTGCCAGCAGCTTACAGCGGGGGCCAGATACGCAGTATTTT.

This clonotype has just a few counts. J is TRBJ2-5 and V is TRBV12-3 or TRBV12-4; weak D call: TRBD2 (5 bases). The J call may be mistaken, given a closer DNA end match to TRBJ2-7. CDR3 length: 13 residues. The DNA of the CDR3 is TGTGCCAGCAGTTGGGATCGGGGTGGCGAGCAGTACTTC. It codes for CASSWDRGGEQYF.

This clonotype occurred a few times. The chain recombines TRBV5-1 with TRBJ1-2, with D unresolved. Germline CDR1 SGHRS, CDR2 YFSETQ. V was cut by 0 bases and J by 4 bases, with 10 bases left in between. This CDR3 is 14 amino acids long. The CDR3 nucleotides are TGCGCCAGCAGCTTGGCCTACAACAGCTATGGCTACACCTTC. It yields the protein CASSLAYNSYGYTF.

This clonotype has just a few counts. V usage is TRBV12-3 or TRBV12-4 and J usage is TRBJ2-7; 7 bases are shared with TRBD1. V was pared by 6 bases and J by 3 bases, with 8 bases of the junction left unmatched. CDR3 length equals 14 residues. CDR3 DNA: TGTGCCAGCAGGTTGACAGGGTCTAACTACGAGCAGTACTTC. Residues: CASRLTGSNYEQYF.

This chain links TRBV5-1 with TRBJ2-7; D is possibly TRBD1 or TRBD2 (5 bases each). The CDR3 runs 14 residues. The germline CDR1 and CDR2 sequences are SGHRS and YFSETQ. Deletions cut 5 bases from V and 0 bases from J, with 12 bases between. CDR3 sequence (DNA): TGCGCCAGCAGAACCGGGGCGGACTCCTACGAGCAGTACTTC. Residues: CASRTGADSYEQYF.

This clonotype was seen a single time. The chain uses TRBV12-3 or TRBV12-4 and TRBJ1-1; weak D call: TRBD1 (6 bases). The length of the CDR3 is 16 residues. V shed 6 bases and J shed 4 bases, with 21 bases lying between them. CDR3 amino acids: CASRSNTRGGSTEAFF. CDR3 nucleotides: TGTGCCAGCAGATCGAACACCAGGGGCGGAAGCACTGAAGCTTTCTTT.

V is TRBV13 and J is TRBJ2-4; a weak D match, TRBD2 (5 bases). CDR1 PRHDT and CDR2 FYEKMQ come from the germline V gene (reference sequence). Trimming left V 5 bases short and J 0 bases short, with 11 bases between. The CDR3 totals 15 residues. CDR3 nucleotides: TGTGCCAGCAGCCCTTCCGGGGTAGCCAAAAACATTCAGTACTTC. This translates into CASSPSGVAKNIQYF.